One and the same sample provided the 20 T cell receptor beta chains below, sequenced in a study of T cells after yellow fever vaccination. TCRdb passed the 5' RACE reads through MiXCR, listing each CDR3 protein once. The table lists roughly 96,000 distinct CDR3 sequences, over 8% of them singletons. The starting material was CD8+ T cells not binding an NS4B(214-222) dextramer, sorted from PBMCs, obtained more than 14 days after the first yellow fever vaccination. These receptors came from a man aged 18 to 29 who received the YFV17D yellow fever vaccine.

The rearrangement links TRBV5-1 to TRBJ1-5; 10 bases line up with TRBD1. The CDR3 length is 14 residues. In germline, CDR1 is SGHRS, CDR2 YFSETQ. The trim removed 6 bases at V and 8 bases at J, leaving 8 bases unmatched. CDR3 amino acids: CASTLTGGLEPQHF. As DNA, the CDR3 is TGCGCCAGCACTTTGACAGGGGGCCTAGAGCCCCAGCATTTT.

The table lists this clonotype with many counts. The chain carries TRBV11-2 and TRBJ2-7, with 9 positions matching TRBD1. With 5 bases clipped from V and 2 bases from J, the junction kept 4 bases outside the gene matches. CDR3 length equals 14 residues. Germline CDR1 SGHAT, CDR2 FQNNGV. CDR3 protein: CASSGGTGPYEQYF. The CDR3 bases are TGTGCCAGCAGCGGTGGGACAGGGCCCTACGAGCAGTACTTC.

This clonotype was found many times. This chain connects TRBV7-9 to TRBJ1-2; D gene ambiguous. Germline V CDR1 and CDR2: SEHNR, FQNEAQ (reference sequence). Deletions cut 5 bases from V and 4 bases from J, with 11 bases between. This CDR3 is built from 13 residues. The CDR3 DNA is TGTGCCAGCAGCGTTAGAGGGCCCTATGGCTACACCTTC. Translation: CASSVRGPYGYTF. Supplemented by reference TRBV7-9 and TRBJ1-2, the full variable domain reads DTGVSQNPRHKITKRGQNVTFRCDPISEHNRLYWYRQTLGQGPEFLTYFQNEAQLEKSRLLSDRFSAERPKGSFSTLEIQRTEQGDSAMYLCASSVRGPYGYTFGSGTRLTVV.

This clonotype appeared a few times. The chain recombines TRBV7-2 with TRBJ1-6, with TRBD1 as a possible D gene (5 bases). The germline gives CDR1 SGHTA, CDR2 FQGNSA. Trimming took off 3 bases at V and 12 bases at J, with 12 bases between the two ends. The length of the CDR3 is 13 residues. As DNA, the CDR3 is TGTGCCAGCAGCTTGACGATGGGGGGACCCCTCCACTTT. It yields the protein CASSLTMGGPLHF.

There are a few counts of this clonotype. This rearrangement joins TRBV20-1 to TRBJ2-1; weak D call: TRBD2 (6 bases). V was shortened by 6 bases and J by 7 bases, with 19 bases between the two germline ends. The germline V gene encodes CDR1 DFQATT and CDR2 SNEGSKA (reference sequence). This CDR3 comprises 14 residues. Here the CDR3 DNA reads TGCAGTGCCTCCAAATCACAGGAGGGGAATGAGCAGTTCTTC. Translated: CSASKSQEGNEQFF.

This clonotype was detected a few times. CDR3 region: CASSPTVWVLGTDTQYF. The CDR3 region has the DNA TGCGCCAGCAGCCCGACAGTTTGGGTCCTTGGCACAGATACGCAGTATTTT. This chain links TRBV23-1 with TRBJ2-3, with D tentatively TRBD1 (5 bases). TRBV23-1 carries the ORF label, with uncertain function. The V gene lost 6 bases and the J gene lost 1 base, with 20 bases spanning the gap. The CDR3 is 17 amino acids.

This clonotype occurred many times. The chain is built from TRBV7-8 and TRBJ1-1; no firm D call. Trimming pared 4 bases from V and 4 bases from J, leaving 19 bases between. The CDR3 contains 16 residues. Germline V gene lookup returns CDR1 SGHVS and CDR2 FQNEAQ. The CDR3 is CASSSSQFLGFTEAFF. CDR3 in DNA: TGTGCCAGCAGCTCGAGCCAATTTTTGGGTTTCACTGAAGCTTTCTTT.

The CDR3 DNA sequence: TGTGCCACAACAGGGGGATCAGGAAACACCATATATTTT. Amino acids: CATTGGSGNTIYF. The V gene is TRBV12-3 or TRBV12-4, the J gene TRBJ1-3; 8 positions agree with TRBD1. CDR3 size: 13 residues. The ends lost 10 bases at V and 4 bases at J; junction bases unmatched: 6.

This sequence joins TRBV12-3 or TRBV12-4 and TRBJ2-6; a possible D gene is TRBD2 (6 bases). V lost 1 base and J 3 bases, leaving 7 bases between the germline ends. CDR3 length: 15 residues. The CDR3 here is CASSLVGGGANVLTF. The CDR3 DNA sequence: TGTGCCAGCAGTTTAGTGGGAGGTGGGGCCAACGTCCTGACTTTC.

This clonotype showed up many times. CDR3 sequence (DNA): TGTGCCAGCAGCATATATGGAGCGGGGGAGCTGTTTTTT. It encodes CASSIYGAGELFF. The chain recombines TRBV7-3 with TRBJ2-2; D unclear. This CDR3 region has 13 residues. V was trimmed by 5 bases and J by 8 bases, leaving 12 bases between them. Per the germline V gene, CDR1 is SGHTA and CDR2 is FQGTGA.

In DNA form, the CDR3 reads TGCGCCAGCAGCTCGAGCGGGGGGGGCTACAATGAGCAGTTCTTC. Translated: CASSSSGGGYNEQFF. V usage is TRBV5-1 and J usage is TRBJ2-1, with TRBD2 identical over 10 bases. CDR1 is SGHRS and CDR2 is YFSETQ in the germline V gene. The CDR3 sequence is 15 residues long. V shed 3 bases and J 3 bases; nucleotides not matched to a gene: 3.

The genes are TRBV29-1 and TRBJ2-1; 16 bases agree with TRBD2. Germline V gene sequence: CDR1 SQVTM, CDR2 ANQGSEA. The CDR3 is 18 amino acids. Losses at the gene ends were 7 bases for V and 4 bases for J; bases not matched to a gene: 13. CDR3 nucleotide sequence: TGCAGCGCTGTCCCCGGGACTAGCGGGGGGGGGGAGTACAATGAGCAGTTCTTC. It yields the protein CSAVPGTSGGGEYNEQFF.

In its sample, this clonotype was seen a few times. The chain carries TRBV13 and TRBJ2-5, with TRBD2 matching 8 bases. Germline CDR1 is PRHDT and CDR2 is FYEKMQ (reference sequence). This CDR3 has 14 residues. After removal of 6 bases from V and 3 bases from J, the junction contained 6 bases not matched to a gene. The CDR3 region is CASRQLAEEETQYF. As DNA, the CDR3 is TGTGCCAGCAGGCAACTAGCGGAGGAAGAGACCCAGTACTTC.

This chain uses TRBV14 with TRBJ2-3, with a possible D match to TRBD1 (6 bases). The CDR3 sequence is 15 residues long. The V gene lost 2 bases and the J gene lost 2 bases, with 11 bases spanning the gap. CDR1 and CDR2 (germline): SGHDN, FVKESK. The DNA of the CDR3 is TGTGCCAGCAGCCAAACAGGGTTCTACACAGATACGCAGTATTTT. Protein sequence: CASSQTGFYTDTQYF.

This clonotype was seen many times. This sequence joins TRBV4-2 and TRBJ2-3; D could derive from TRBD1 or TRBD2 (5 bases each). Looked up from germline, CDR1 is LGHNA and CDR2 is YNFKEQ. The CDR3 loop spans 16 amino acids. V was shortened by 1 base and J by 2 bases, with 13 bases between the two germline ends. CDR3 loop: CASSQGGSGSTDTQYF. For the CDR3, the DNA is TGTGCCAGCAGCCAAGGGGGGTCGGGGTCCACAGATACGCAGTATTTT.

For this clonotype: A much larger clone lies a single base off, so this may be a read error. The rearrangement links TRBV5-1 to TRBJ1-5; perhaps TRBD1 as D (6 bases). Looked up from germline, CDR1 is SGHRS and CDR2 is YFSETQ. The CDR3 spans 13 residues. The CDR3: CASSLLGGQPKHF. The CDR3 DNA sequence: TGCGCCAGCAGCTTATTGGGGGGCCAGCCCAAGCATTTT. The full variable domain, its missing parts supplied by reference TRBV5-1 and TRBJ1-5, is KAGVTQTPRYLIKTRGQQVTLSCSPISGHRSVSWYQQTPGQGLQFLFEYFSETQRNKGNFPGRFSGRQFSNSRSEMNVSTLELGDSALYLCASSLLGGQPKHFGDGTRLSIL.

About this clonotype itself: This sequence may be a read error, since a much larger clone differs from it by one base. The V and J genes are TRBV12-3 or TRBV12-4 and TRBJ2-1; 9 nucleotides line up with TRBD2. The CDR3 spans 15 residues. This CDR3 reads CASSLSGSSHNEQFF. DNA of the CDR3: TGTGCCAGCAGCCTTAGCGGGAGCTCCCACAATGAGCAGTTCTTC.

The V gene is TRBV7-3, the J gene TRBJ2-1; no definite D call. The germline V gene encodes CDR1 SGHTA and CDR2 FQGTGA. V shed 5 bases and J shed 4 bases, with 9 bases lying between them. The CDR3 extends over 13 amino acids. The CDR3 sequence: CASSPLGYNEQFF. CDR3 sequence (DNA): TGTGCCAGCAGCCCCTTGGGGTACAATGAGCAGTTCTTC.

This chain joins TRBV6-2 or TRBV6-3 and TRBJ2-3; D gene uncertain. Trimming removed 4 bases from V and 2 bases from J, with 13 bases in between. This CDR3 spans 15 amino acids. Germline CDR1 reads MNHEY; CDR2 reads SVGEGT. CDR3 loop: CASSLGPLFTDTQYF. DNA for the CDR3: TGTGCCAGCAGTTTAGGACCCCTTTTCACAGATACGCAGTATTTT.

This clonotype was seen only a few times. This rearrangement joins TRBV7-9 to TRBJ2-7; D unresolved. V was cut by 4 bases and J by 4 bases, with 8 bases left in between. Germline V gene sequence: CDR1 SEHNR, CDR2 FQNEAQ (reference sequence). This CDR3 region has 12 residues. CDR3 DNA sequence: TGTGCCAGCAGCTCCGACGGTTACGAGCAGTACGTC. It specifies CASSSDGYEQYV.